Listed here are 5 T cell receptor beta chains from one sample, sequenced in a study of blood T cell repertoires in COVID-19. Assay used: immunoSEQ multiplex PCR; TCRdb lists only in-frame clones, some missing. Of approximately 38,000 clones listed, around 87% were seen once; the top ten hold more than 7%. Material for sequencing was peripheral blood. These receptors came from a man aged 25 to 40 with active or convalescent COVID-19.

The chain links TRBV19 to TRBJ1-5; D perhaps matches TRBD1 (6 bases). From germline, CDR1 is LNHDA and CDR2 SQIVND (reference sequence). V was cut by 3 bases and J by 2 bases, with 17 bases left in between. This CDR3 has 17 amino acids. As DNA, the CDR3 is TGTGCCAGTAGTATGTTTTTCGGGGGGCTTGGCAATCAGCCCCAGCATTTT. Protein product: CASSMFFGGLGNQPQHF.

Only a few counts were recorded for this clone. The chain's CDR3 is CAISESTGYNQPQHF. CDR3 nucleotides: TGTGCCATCAGTGAGTCGACAGGGTACAATCAGCCCCAGCATTTT. The rearrangement uses TRBV10-3 and TRBJ1-5; 7 bases line up with TRBD1. CDR3 size: 15 residues. Trimming took 0 bases from V and 3 from J; bases not matched to a gene: 2. Germline CDR1 and CDR2: ENHRY and SYGVKD.

This clone was counted once. The chain links TRBV19 to TRBJ2-4; D perhaps matches TRBD1 (5 bases). Germline V gene data show CDR1 as LNHDA and CDR2 as SQIVND (reference sequence). V shed 1 base and J shed 3 bases, with 7 bases lying between them. The CDR3 runs to 14 residues. CDR3 sequence: CASSIARDKNIQYF. As DNA, the CDR3 is TGTGCCAGTAGTATAGCCAGGGACAAAAACATTCAGTACTTC.

The chain joins TRBV25-1 to TRBJ2-5; maybe TRBD2 (5 bases). In germline, CDR1 is MGHDK, CDR2 SYGVNS. Trimming took 5 bases from V and 1 from J, leaving 11 bases between them. The CDR3 is made up of 14 amino acids. CDR3 coding DNA: TGTGCCAGCAGTTCACGGGGTTCCCAAGAGACCCAGTACTTC. Translated, it gives CASSSRGSQETQYF.

The gene calls are TRBV4-3 and TRBJ1-2; 9 bases fit TRBD1. J gave up 4 bases and V 0 bases, and 6 bases lay outside the gene matches. This CDR3 is 16 amino acids long. Germline V CDR1 and CDR2: LGHNA, YSLEER. CDR3 protein: CASSQEGQGPLYGYTF. CDR3 DNA sequence: TGCGCCAGCAGCCAAGAAGGACAGGGGCCTCTCTATGGCTACACCTTC.